This TCR beta chain comes out of a study of shared clonotypes between healthy human individuals. At the level of the study: Each donor contributed plates that comprised three CD4 naive, three CD4 memory, two CD8 naive and one CD8 memory.

Germline CDR1 reads SGHTA; CDR2 reads FQGNSA. There are 15 residues in the CDR3. The V and J ends lost 1 base and 1 base respectively, with 7 bases between them. The table came from immunoSEQ multiplex PCR; TCRdb's copy has only in-frame clones and leaves some out. The table has 1.4 million or so clones, around 98.5% seen once; the top ten hold 0.36%. Sequencing input: naive CD4+ T cells sorted from blood. Indicated subset: CD45RA+ positively selected. This TCR came from a man younger than 40 in good health. The rearrangement uses TRBV7-2 and TRBJ2-2; a possible D gene is TRBD1 (5 bases). The CDR3 loop reads CASSLGQLNTGELFF. CDR3 DNA sequence: TGTGCCAGCAGCTTAGGACAGTTGAACACCGGGGAGCTGTTTTTT.